This paragraph reports one TCR beta chain. The antigen remains unidentified. The entry originates in a study of Graves' ophthalmopathy and Graves' hyperthyroidism. Trimming took 6 bases from V and 5 from J; bases not matched to a gene: 8. The CDR3 has 14 residues. Study-wide findings and caveats: Among thyroid clonotypes expanded above 0.001 frequency, most also appeared in blood. From stable hyperthyroidism, ophthalmopathy was separated by a 13-signature model with 85% to 90% sensitivity and about 81% specificity.

The authors amplified TCR beta CDR3 regions, and they did so from RNA transcripts for repertoire sequencing. First-round RT-PCR used HTBI primers; second-round multiplex PCR followed. TCRdb processed the multiplex PCR reads anew with MiXCR; each CDR3 protein has one entry. The repertoire holds 900,000 to 1,200,000 distinct CDR3 sequences, with less than 45% as singletons. The chain joins TRBV12-3 or TRBV12-4 to TRBJ2-7; 9 positions agree with TRBD1. The sequencing input was peripheral blood or thyroid tissue (not recorded which). This sequence originates from an adult man with Graves' hyperthyroidism. CDR3 amino acids: CASRLQGAKDEQYF. The CDR3 nucleotides are TGTGCCAGCAGGTTACAGGGGGCGAAGGACGAGCAGTACTTC.